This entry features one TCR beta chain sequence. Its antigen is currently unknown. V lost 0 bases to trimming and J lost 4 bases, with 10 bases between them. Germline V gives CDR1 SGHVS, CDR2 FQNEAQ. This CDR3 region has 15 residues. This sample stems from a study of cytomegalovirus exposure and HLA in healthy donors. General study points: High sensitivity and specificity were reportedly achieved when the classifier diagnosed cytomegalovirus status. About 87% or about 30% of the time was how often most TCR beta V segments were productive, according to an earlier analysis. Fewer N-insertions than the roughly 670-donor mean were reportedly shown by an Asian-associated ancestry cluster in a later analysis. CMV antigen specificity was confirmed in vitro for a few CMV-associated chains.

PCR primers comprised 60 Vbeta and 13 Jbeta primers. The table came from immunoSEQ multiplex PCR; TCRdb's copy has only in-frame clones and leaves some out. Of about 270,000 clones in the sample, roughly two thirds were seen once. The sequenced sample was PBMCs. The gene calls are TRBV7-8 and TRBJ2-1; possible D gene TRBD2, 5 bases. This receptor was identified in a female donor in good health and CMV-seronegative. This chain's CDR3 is CASSLARTQYNEQFF. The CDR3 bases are TGTGCCAGCAGCTTAGCCAGGACTCAATACAATGAGCAGTTCTTC.